This TCR beta chain stems from a study of OX40 agonist ivuxolimab in advanced cancers. Study in general: Ivuxolimab, an antibody that agonizes OX40 (CD134), was administered to the patients. Among those enrolled, mean age was 60 years (range about 20 to 79) and 82.7% were male. A diagnosis of hepatocellular carcinoma, melanoma, renal cell or head and neck cancer was present in dose-escalation patients.

The protocol was immunoSEQ multiplex PCR, while the TCRdb copy is restricted to in-frame clones and leaves out a portion. The sample includes approximately 40,000 clones, less than 90% of them seen just once. CDR3 length equals 16 residues. Germline loops: CDR1 MGHRA, CDR2 YSYEKL. Trimming removed 8 bases from V and 3 bases from J, with 23 bases in between. This sample comprised CD4+ or CD8+ T cells sorted from blood, obtained in a trial of the OX40 agonist ivuxolimab. This chain uses TRBV4-1 with TRBJ2-7; D may be TRBD2 (6 bases). The clonotype was recovered from an adult with an advanced solid tumor such as melanoma, head and neck, liver or kidney cancer. The CDR3 spells CASSPTGTLSLYEQYF. DNA of the CDR3: TGCGCCAGCTCCCCGACGGGGACTTTATCCCTCTACGAGCAGTACTTC.